Here is one T cell receptor (beta chain) with its context. Its antigen remains unknown. This specimen comes from a study of shared clonotypes between healthy human individuals. Study context: The plates for each donor numbered three CD4 naive, three CD4 memory, two CD8 naive and one CD8 memory. Study conclusions and caveats: Clonotypes shared by all four sorted-subset donors had higher generation probabilities than non-shared clonotypes.

The germline gives CDR1 KGHSH, CDR2 LQKENI. This CDR3 is 14 amino acids long. Trimming left V 6 bases short and J 5 bases short, with 11 bases between. Assay execution proceeded at the deep level. TCRdb's copy holds only in-frame clones and misses some; the assay was immunoSEQ multiplex PCR. The sample holds approximately 700,000 clones, 55% to 85% seen once. Sequenced input: memory CD4+ T cells sorted from blood. As to subset: CD45RA-negative fraction. The origin of this receptor is a woman between 25 and 40 years old in good health. The J gene is TRBJ1-6, the V gene TRBV18, with D unresolved. This chain's CDR3 is CASSRARDNSPLHF. DNA for the CDR3: TGTGCCAGCTCCCGAGCCCGTGATAATTCACCCCTCCACTTT.